Below are 3 T cell receptor beta chains sequenced from a single sample in a study of vaccination and CD4 T cells after COVID-19. These receptors lack a known antigen. Sequence data for DNA of cultured CD4+ T cells were generated by the Oncomine TCR Beta short-read assay. TCRdb redid the calling of the PCR reads with MiXCR, one entry per CDR3 protein. The repertoire consists of 15,000 to 25,000 distinct CDR3 sequences, with over 40% occurring once and the leading ten covering roughly 9.1%. Treatment described: roughly 11-day PBMC culture with coronavirus spike peptide pools or control peptides (ViraFEST assay). Sequenced: CD4+ T cells from blood, cultured in vitro. The receptors were gathered from a human donor who had recovered from COVID-19.

This chain connects TRBV7-2 to TRBJ2-7, with 9 bases fitting TRBD1. Germline loops: CDR1 SGHTA, CDR2 FQGNSA. V gave up 1 base and J gave up 3 bases; unmatched junction bases: 4. This CDR3 region has 15 residues. The CDR3 coding sequence is TGTGCCAGCAGCTTAGGGGGACAGGGCGGCTACGAGCAGTACTTC. Protein: CASSLGGQGGYEQYF.

V gene TRBV10-3 combines with J gene TRBJ1-2; 8 bases align to TRBD1. CDR1 and CDR2 (germline): ENHRY, SYGVKD. With V trimmed by 0 bases and J by 4 bases, 7 bases remained unmatched. This CDR3 is built from 16 residues. In nucleotides, the CDR3 is TGTGCCATCAGTGAGTCTCGGACAGGGCATATCTATGGCTACACCTTC. It encodes CAISESRTGHIYGYTF.

The chain recombines TRBV20-1 with TRBJ1-5; 10 nucleotides match TRBD1. Germline CDR1 DFQATT, CDR2 SNEGSKA (reference sequence). This CDR3 comprises 16 residues. J gave up 6 bases and V 0 bases, and 8 bases lay outside the gene matches. CDR3 sequence reads: CSARDGGQGLSQPQHF. In nucleotides, the CDR3 is TGCAGTGCTAGAGATGGGGGACAGGGGCTTTCTCAGCCCCAGCATTTT.